These T cell receptor beta chains were read from a single sample in a study. Each CDR3 protein is one row after TCRdb ran MiXCR on the 5' RACE reads. This table has thousands of distinct CDR3 sequences, under 50% appearing once. The sample comprised Tregs sorted from a lymph node. These receptors came from a female donor with breast cancer. Both conserved end residues are part of each CDR3. Each record gives: CDR3 DNA, CDR3 protein, CDR3 length, J gene, D gene, clone size, V gene. The D gene is left open where the match is weak. Clone size is shown for a subset of rows, as once, few, many or a class of expanded clone.

DNA: TGCGCCAGCAGCTTGTTATCCCCTGTCAGGTCCTACAATGAGCAGTTCTTC
CDR3: CASSLLSPVRSYNEQFF
length: 17
J: TRBJ2-1
D: -
size: few
V: TRBV5-1

DNA: TGTGCCAGCAGTTTAGTAGCGGGGGATACCTACGAGCAGTACTTC
CDR3: CASSLVAGDTYEQYF
length: 15
J: TRBJ2-7
D: TRBD2
size: -
V: TRBV27

DNA: TGTGCCAGCAGCCGTACCATTGCGAGTCTCTCCAAAAGCATTCAGTACTTC
CDR3: CASSRTIASLSKSIQYF
length: 17
J: TRBJ2-4
D: -
size: -
V: TRBV7-2

DNA: TGCGCCAGCAGCCAAACCGCCGGGCAGCCGAACACTGAAGCTTTCTTT
CDR3: CASSQTAGQPNTEAFF
length: 16
J: TRBJ1-1
D: -
size: -
V: TRBV4-1

DNA: TGTGCCACCCGCAGAGATCAGGGCACATACTACGAGCAGTACTTC
CDR3: CATRRDQGTYYEQYF
length: 15
J: TRBJ2-7
D: -
size: -
V: TRBV15

DNA: TGTGCCAGCAGTTACTTGTCTAGCGGCACCTACGAGCAGTACTTC
CDR3: CASSYLSSGTYEQYF
length: 15
J: TRBJ2-7
D: TRBD2
size: -
V: TRBV6-2/TRBV6-3

DNA: TGTGCCAGCAGCTTGGGAGGGTCCCCCAATGAGCAGTTCTTC
CDR3: CASSLGGSPNEQFF
length: 14
J: TRBJ2-1
D: -
size: -
V: TRBV5-6

DNA: TGTGCCAGCAGCTGGGGACTAGCGGTACCCTACGAGCAGTACTTC
CDR3: CASSWGLAVPYEQYF
length: 15
J: TRBJ2-7
D: TRBD2
size: few
V: TRBV12-3/TRBV12-4

DNA: TGCGCCAGCAGCCAAGAGGGCAGCAGGTACTACGAGCAGTACTTC
CDR3: CASSQEGSRYYEQYF
length: 15
J: TRBJ2-7
D: -
size: few
V: TRBV4-1

DNA: TGTGCCACCAGTGAGCGACAGGGGGCGGCTGGGGAGCTGTTTTTT
CDR3: CATSERQGAAGELFF
length: 15
J: TRBJ2-2
D: TRBD1
size: -
V: TRBV24-1

DNA: TGTGCCAGCAGCTTAGTAGGGGATAACGAGCAGTACTTC
CDR3: CASSLVGDNEQYF
length: 13
J: TRBJ2-7
D: -
size: few
V: TRBV7-2

DNA: TGTGCCAGCAGTTTTCGGGCAGGATATCAGCCCCAGCATTTT
CDR3: CASSFRAGYQPQHF
length: 14
J: TRBJ1-5
D: -
size: few
V: TRBV12-3/TRBV12-4

DNA: TGTGCCATCAGTGAGCAAAAGACAGGGGGCGAAGCCAAAAACATTCAGTACTTC
CDR3: CAISEQKTGGEAKNIQYF
length: 18
J: TRBJ2-4
D: TRBD1
size: -
V: TRBV10-3

DNA: TGTGCCACCAGCAGAGATCTAGCGCCCAATGAGCAGTTCTTC
CDR3: CATSRDLAPNEQFF
length: 14
J: TRBJ2-1
D: -
size: -
V: TRBV15

DNA: TGTGCCAGCAGTTCCATCCGGGGGGGCGGGATTGATGAAAAACTGTTTTTT
CDR3: CASSSIRGGGIDEKLFF
length: 17
J: TRBJ1-4
D: -
size: once
V: TRBV6-5

DNA: TGCGCCAGCAGCCGGACTAGCGGGAGGTTCGATGAGCAGTTCTTC
CDR3: CASSRTSGRFDEQFF
length: 15
J: TRBJ2-1
D: TRBD2
size: -
V: TRBV4-1

DNA: TGTGCCAGCTCACCACCGGTTAGCGCAGAACTCTACTATGGCTACACCTTC
CDR3: CASSPPVSAELYYGYTF
length: 17
J: TRBJ1-2
D: -
size: -
V: TRBV18

DNA: TGCGCCAGCAGCTGGACAGGGGGTATGAACACTGAAGCTTTCTTT
CDR3: CASSWTGGMNTEAFF
length: 15
J: TRBJ1-1
D: TRBD1
size: once
V: TRBV5-1

DNA: TGCGCCAGCAGCTTGACGGCGTCAGGGGGTGCTCCGTTCTCCTACGAGCAGTACTTC
CDR3: CASSLTASGGAPFSYEQYF
length: 19
J: TRBJ2-7
D: TRBD1
size: -
V: TRBV5-1

DNA: TGTGCCAGCAGCTCGACAGTGTCAGTCAGCACAGATACGCAGTATTTT
CDR3: CASSSTVSVSTDTQYF
length: 16
J: TRBJ2-3
D: -
size: -
V: TRBV7-9

DNA: TGTGCCAGCAGTTTCAGAAATCCCTACGAGCAGTACTTC
CDR3: CASSFRNPYEQYF
length: 13
J: TRBJ2-7
D: -
size: -
V: TRBV6-6

DNA: TGTGCCAGCAGCCAAGATGGGGACAGGGTAGTGAATGAGCAGTTCTTC
CDR3: CASSQDGDRVVNEQFF
length: 16
J: TRBJ2-1
D: TRBD1
size: few
V: TRBV4-2

DNA: TGTGCCAGCAGTTTTTCCCCGGGGAGCGGGAGGGTCGACGAGCAGTACTTC
CDR3: CASSFSPGSGRVDEQYF
length: 17
J: TRBJ2-7
D: TRBD2
size: -
V: TRBV12-3/TRBV12-4

DNA: TGTGCCAGCAGTGAATGGGTTGACCTGCAGAGCAATCAGCCCCAGCATTTT
CDR3: CASSEWVDLQSNQPQHF
length: 17
J: TRBJ1-5
D: -
size: -
V: TRBV6-1

DNA: TGCAGTGCTAAATCATGGGACCATCAAGAGACCCAGTACTTC
CDR3: CSAKSWDHQETQYF
length: 14
J: TRBJ2-5
D: -
size: -
V: TRBV20-1

DNA: TGCGCCAGCAGCACGGGACTAGCGGGGGACTACGAGCAGTACTTC
CDR3: CASSTGLAGDYEQYF
length: 15
J: TRBJ2-7
D: TRBD2
size: few
V: TRBV4-1

DNA: TGCGCCAGCAGCTCCTTAAAGGACGCGAACACCGGGGAGCTGTTTTTT
CDR3: CASSSLKDANTGELFF
length: 16
J: TRBJ2-2
D: -
size: -
V: TRBV4-1

DNA: TGTGCCACCGGTCAAGCGGTCGGCACCGGGGAGCAGTTTTTT
CDR3: CATGQAVGTGEQFF
length: 14
J: TRBJ2-2
D: -
size: -
V: TRBV24-1

DNA: TGTGCCAGCAGTCGGACAGGGGGTTGGGAGAACACTGAAGCTTTCTTT
CDR3: CASSRTGGWENTEAFF
length: 16
J: TRBJ1-1
D: TRBD1
size: -
V: TRBV27

DNA: TGCAGCGTTGTCAGGTTCATGGAGACCCAGTACTTC
CDR3: CSVVRFMETQYF
length: 12
J: TRBJ2-5
D: -
size: -
V: TRBV29-1

DNA: TGTGCCAGCAGCAAGGGGGTGTCCCTTTACGAGCAGTACTTC
CDR3: CASSKGVSLYEQYF
length: 14
J: TRBJ2-7
D: -
size: few
V: TRBV9

DNA: TGCGCCAGCAGCCCCGAGGGGGTAGGGAGCTCCTACGAGCAGTACTTC
CDR3: CASSPEGVGSSYEQYF
length: 16
J: TRBJ2-7
D: -
size: few
V: TRBV4-1

DNA: TGTGCCAGCAGCTTAGGGACAGGCTCCGAGCAGTACTTC
CDR3: CASSLGTGSEQYF
length: 13
J: TRBJ2-7
D: TRBD1
size: few
V: TRBV11-3

DNA: TGTGCCACCAGCGGGCTCCCGACTTTAGGCGACACAGATACGCAGTATTTT
CDR3: CATSGLPTLGDTDTQYF
length: 17
J: TRBJ2-3
D: -
size: once
V: TRBV15

DNA: TGCGCCAGCAGCCAAGAAGGGAATCCGAGCTCCTACAATGAGCAGTTCTTC
CDR3: CASSQEGNPSSYNEQFF
length: 17
J: TRBJ2-1
D: -
size: few
V: TRBV4-1

DNA: TGTGCCAGTCCCGGGGGGCACAATGAGCAGCTCTTC
CDR3: CASPGGHNEQLF
length: 12
J: TRBJ2-1
D: -
size: -
V: TRBV9

DNA: TGCGCCAGCAGCTTGCGACAGGGGGCTGGGGCCAACGTCCTGACTTTC
CDR3: CASSLRQGAGANVLTF
length: 16
J: TRBJ2-6
D: TRBD1
size: -
V: TRBV5-1

DNA: TGTGCCAGCAGCGTAGAAGGGACGGCGACTGAAGCTTTCTTT
CDR3: CASSVEGTATEAFF
length: 14
J: TRBJ1-1
D: -
size: few
V: TRBV9

DNA: TGTGCCAGCAGCGTACGGACCGGGACAGGGGGTGGCTATGGCTACACCTTC
CDR3: CASSVRTGTGGGYGYTF
length: 17
J: TRBJ1-2
D: TRBD1
size: -
V: TRBV9

DNA: TGTGCCAGCAGTTTACTGGCTAGCGGGTACAATGAGCAGTTCTTC
CDR3: CASSLLASGYNEQFF
length: 15
J: TRBJ2-1
D: TRBD2
size: -
V: TRBV12-3/TRBV12-4

DNA: TGTGCCAGCATCGTCACAGATACGCAGTATTTT
CDR3: CASIVTDTQYF
length: 11
J: TRBJ2-3
D: -
size: -
V: TRBV7-3

DNA: TGTGCCAGCAGCTTGGCGGGACTTGACAATGAGCAGTTCTTC
CDR3: CASSLAGLDNEQFF
length: 14
J: TRBJ2-1
D: -
size: -
V: TRBV7-8

DNA: TGCAGTGCTGCGGGGGGACATAACTCTTTGGAGCCCCAGCATTTT
CDR3: CSAAGGHNSLEPQHF
length: 15
J: TRBJ1-5
D: -
size: -
V: TRBV20-1

DNA: TGCGCCAGCAGCCAAGATTCGGGCAAGTACGAGCAGTACTTC
CDR3: CASSQDSGKYEQYF
length: 14
J: TRBJ2-7
D: -
size: few
V: TRBV4-1

DNA: TGTGCCAGCAGCGAGGAGAGTGAAGCTTTCTTT
CDR3: CASSEESEAFF
length: 11
J: TRBJ1-1
D: -
size: -
V: TRBV7-9

DNA: TGTGCCAGCAGTTACCCAGGGGGACAGGGGTACACTGAAGCTTTCTTT
CDR3: CASSYPGGQGYTEAFF
length: 16
J: TRBJ1-1
D: TRBD1
size: few
V: TRBV6-5

DNA: TGCGCCAGCAGCCAATCCGGGACAGGTTCTTACGGGCAGTACTTC
CDR3: CASSQSGTGSYGQYF
length: 15
J: TRBJ2-7
D: TRBD1
size: few
V: TRBV4-1

DNA: TGTGCCACCGCCGCGGCTAGTGCGTCGAGTGAGCAGTACTTC
CDR3: CATAAASASSEQYF
length: 14
J: TRBJ2-7
D: -
size: -
V: TRBV12-3/TRBV12-4

DNA: TGTGCCAGCAGCGTAGCGGGGTTGGCAGGAGTGAACACTGAAGCTTTCTTT
CDR3: CASSVAGLAGVNTEAFF
length: 17
J: TRBJ1-1
D: -
size: -
V: TRBV9

DNA: TGTGCCAGCCGAGGGACAGGGGAAGAGACCCAGTACTTC
CDR3: CASRGTGEETQYF
length: 13
J: TRBJ2-5
D: TRBD1
size: few
V: TRBV6-1

DNA: TGTGCTAGTGGTACGGGACTCCGGTACAATGAGCAGTTCTTC
CDR3: CASGTGLRYNEQFF
length: 14
J: TRBJ2-1
D: -
size: -
V: TRBV12-5

DNA: TGCAGTGCTCCGGGGGCATACGACAATGAGCAGTTCTTC
CDR3: CSAPGAYDNEQFF
length: 13
J: TRBJ2-1
D: -
size: -
V: TRBV20-1

DNA: TGTGCCAGCAGCAGTGAACCCACAGATACGCAGTATTTT
CDR3: CASSSEPTDTQYF
length: 13
J: TRBJ2-3
D: -
size: once
V: TRBV7-6